Listed here are 19 T cell receptor beta chains from one sample, sequenced in a study of human T cells and chemical hapten exposure. TCRdb re-derived calls from the RACE reads in MiXCR, one entry per CDR3 protein. The sample lists some 38,000 distinct CDR3 sequences; around a tenth were seen once. The time point here: patch test 3, about 24 weeks after DPC sensitization. As to treatment: therapeutic diphenylcyclopropenone sensitization with weekly scalp DPC. Extraction yielded total RNA from whole blood (unfractionated). Sequences were derived from whole blood, sampled in connection with sensitization to the hapten diphenylcyclopropenone (DPC). Every receptor here comes from a man aged 45-60 years with alopecia areata. Some clones in this sample may be carry-over from other donors' samples.

This clonotype was counted a few times. This chain connects TRBV2 to TRBJ1-1; 7 bases are a match to TRBD1. There are 14 residues in the CDR3. J gave up 4 bases and V 9 bases, and 11 bases lay outside the gene matches. The germline V gene has CDR1 SNHLY and CDR2 FYNNEI. CDR3 amino acids: CARDRARGGTEAFF. The CDR3 DNA sequence: TGTGCCAGAGACAGGGCGCGGGGGGGCACTGAAGCTTTCTTT.

This clonotype was observed a few times. This chain uses TRBV5-1 with TRBJ2-3; no firm D call. The V end was cut by 3 bases, the J end by 4 bases, with 9 bases between. This CDR3 has 13 residues. Germline V gene sequence: CDR1 SGHRS, CDR2 YFSETQ. The CDR3 loop reads CASSSGPADTQYF. The CDR3 nucleotides read TGCGCCAGCAGCTCAGGACCCGCAGATACGCAGTATTTT.

This clonotype was found many times. This chain links TRBV6-5 with TRBJ2-7; a weak D match, TRBD1 (5 bases). Germline assignment: CDR1 MNHEY and CDR2 SVGAGI. The CDR3 covers 15 residues. Trimming removed 0 bases from V and 1 base from J, with 10 bases in between. CDR3: CASSYSGPRSYEQYF. Written as DNA, the CDR3 is TGTGCCAGCAGTTACTCGGGGCCACGATCCTACGAGCAGTACTTC.

This clonotype was observed a handful of times. The gene calls are TRBV28 and TRBJ2-1, with D maybe TRBD1 (6 bases). This CDR3 spans 13 amino acids. In germline, CDR1 is MDHEN, CDR2 SYDVKM. Trimming took 4 bases from V and 8 from J, leaving 12 bases between them. CDR3 sequence (DNA): TGTGCCAGCAGTTACAGGGAGATGGATGAGCAGTTCTTC. Protein sequence: CASSYREMDEQFF.

A word on this clonotype: Being one base from a much bigger clone, this may be a read error. This is likely a read error, given that the CDR3 carries no conserved phenylalanine or tryptophan at its end. The chain links TRBV7-9 to TRBJ2-3, with D unclear. Deletions cut 2 bases from V and 6 bases from J, with 12 bases between. The germline gives CDR1 SEHNR, CDR2 FQNEAQ (reference sequence). The CDR3 sequence is 14 residues long. The CDR3 sequence: CASSLHSGWDTQYS. CDR3 bases: TGTGCCAGCAGCTTACATTCTGGATGGGATACGCAGTATTCT.

A few counts support this clonotype. V usage is TRBV7-2 and J usage is TRBJ1-5, with a tentative D call TRBD1 (5 bases). Looked up from germline, CDR1 is SGHTA and CDR2 is FQGNSA. This CDR3 spans 13 amino acids. The ends were cut back, 5 bases at V and 7 bases at J, with 12 bases in the middle. The CDR3 DNA sequence: TGTGCCAGCAGCCCGACAGCAGGCCAGCCCCAGCATTTT. Encoded protein: CASSPTAGQPQHF.

V gene TRBV6-5 combines with J gene TRBJ1-3; TRBD1 matches 7 bases. The CDR3 runs to 15 residues. The V gene end was trimmed by 2 bases and the J gene end by 2 bases; junction bases not matched to a gene: 3. Germline-derived CDR1 and CDR2 are MNHEY and SVGAGI. The CDR3 spells CASSYGDRAGNTIYF. CDR3 bases: TGTGCCAGCAGTTACGGTGACAGGGCTGGAAACACCATATATTTT.

This clonotype occurred a few times. The chain couples TRBV29-1 to TRBJ1-1, with 7 bases matching TRBD1. This CDR3 has 13 amino acids. The junction had 6 bases not matched to a gene; V was cut back by 6 bases and J by 2 bases. CDR1 and CDR2 (germline): SQVTM, ANQGSEA. CDR3 region: CSVAYRGNTEAFF. The CDR3 region has the DNA TGCAGCGTGGCATACAGGGGAAACACTGAAGCTTTCTTT. Complete variable domain (other parts from reference TRBV29-1 and TRBJ1-1): SAVISQKPSRDICQRGTSLTIQCQVDSQVTMMFWYRQQPGQSLTLIATANQGSEATYESGFVIDKFPISRPNLTFSTLTVSNMSPEDSSIYLCSVAYRGNTEAFFGQGTRLTVV.

The sample holds many counts of this clonotype. The V gene is TRBV5-1, the J gene TRBJ2-7; 7 positions match TRBD1. V lost 4 bases and J lost 3; bases outside the gene matches: 10. Looked up from germline, CDR1 is SGHRS and CDR2 is YFSETQ. CDR3 length: 15 residues. CDR3 region: CASSRTGSTFYEQYF. CDR3 coding DNA: TGCGCCAGCAGCCGGACAGGTTCTACCTTCTACGAGCAGTACTTC.

This clonotype occurred many times. This chain connects TRBV5-5 to TRBJ2-3; 9 bases match TRBD2. Losses at the gene ends were 3 bases for V and 0 bases for J; bases not matched to a gene: 5. The CDR3 covers 16 residues. Germline V gives CDR1 SGHKS, CDR2 YYEKEE (reference sequence). The CDR3 region has the DNA TGTGCCAGCAGCTACTTTAGCGGGAGAAGCACAGATACGCAGTATTTT. Its translation: CASSYFSGRSTDTQYF.

Ten or more counts support this clonotype. The chain couples TRBV15 to TRBJ2-7; 7 bases are shared with TRBD1. The CDR3 consists of 13 residues. Germline-derived CDR1 and CDR2 are LNHNV and YYDKDF (reference sequence). V lost 9 bases to trimming and J lost 7 bases; unmatched junction nucleotides: 12. CDR3 amino acids: CATGADRVGEQYF. The CDR3 region has the DNA TGTGCCACGGGGGCAGACAGGGTGGGAGAGCAGTACTTC.

This clonotype occurred once. The CDR3 DNA reads as TGTGCCAGCAGTTACTCCGGGGGGCGCGATGAGCAGTTCTTC. This sequence encodes CASSYSGGRDEQFF. The genes are TRBV6-6 and TRBJ2-1, with D perhaps TRBD2 (7 bases). CDR3 length equals 14 residues. Germline CDR1 is MNHNY and CDR2 is SVGAGI (reference sequence). V lost 0 bases to trimming and J lost 8 bases, with 11 bases between them.

The chain is built from TRBV5-6 and TRBJ2-7; 10 nucleotides match TRBD1. V trimming: 4 bases; J trimming: 6 bases; junction bases outside the gene matches: 7. Germline V CDR1 and CDR2: SGHDT, YYEEEE. This CDR3 spans 14 amino acids. CDR3 coding DNA: TGTGCCAGCAGCCCGGGACAGGGGTATTCCGAGCAGTACTTC. Its protein is CASSPGQGYSEQYF. Full variable domain (missing parts from reference TRBV5-6 and TRBJ2-7): DAGVTQSPTHLIKTRGQQVTLRCSPKSGHDTVSWYQQALGQGPQFIFQYYEEEERQRGNFPDRFSGHQFPNYSSELNVNALLLGDSALYLCASSPGQGYSEQYFGPGTRLTVT.

The chain joins TRBV7-9 to TRBJ1-2; D uncertain. This CDR3 contains 13 residues. Germline CDR1 is SEHNR and CDR2 is FQNEAQ (reference sequence). V was trimmed by 1 base and J by 4 bases, leaving 7 bases between them. The CDR3 region is CASSLGTGYGYTF. The CDR3 bases are TGTGCCAGCAGCTTAGGGACGGGCTATGGCTACACCTTC. Using reference TRBV7-9 and TRBJ1-2 for the parts outside the CDR3, the full variable domain is DTGVSQNPRHKITKRGQNVTFRCDPISEHNRLYWYRQTLGQGPEFLTYFQNEAQLEKSRLLSDRFSAERPKGSFSTLEIQRTEQGDSAMYLCASSLGTGYGYTFGSGTRLTVV.

In its sample, this clonotype was seen many times. The chain couples TRBV7-9 to TRBJ1-3; TRBD1 is a possible D gene (5 bases). The germline V gene encodes CDR1 SEHNR and CDR2 FQNEAQ (reference sequence). The CDR3 consists of 12 residues. Trimming stripped 3 bases from V and 11 bases from J, with 11 bases between. The CDR3 loop is CASSFGQVAIYF. The CDR3 DNA follows: TGTGCCAGCAGCTTCGGACAAGTCGCCATATATTTT. Complete variable domain (other parts from reference TRBV7-9 and TRBJ1-3): DTGVSQNPRHKITKRGQNVTFRCDPISEHNRLYWYRQTLGQGPEFLTYFQNEAQLEKSRLLSDRFSAERPKGSFSTLEIQRTEQGDSAMYLCASSFGQVAIYFGEGSWLTVV.

The chain has TRBV7-9 and TRBJ2-7; D not resolved. The CDR3 is 12 residues long. The ends were cut back, 2 bases at V and 3 bases at J, with 5 bases in the middle. Germline V gene lookup returns CDR1 SEHNR and CDR2 FQNEAQ (reference sequence). The CDR3 is CASSLRYYEQYF. CDR3 nucleotide sequence: TGTGCCAGCAGCTTACGATACTACGAGCAGTACTTC.

This clonotype has at least ten counts. The chain couples TRBV7-2 to TRBJ1-5, with TRBD1 as a possible D gene (5 bases). Germline V gene sequence: CDR1 SGHTA, CDR2 FQGNSA. The CDR3 has 16 amino acids. The V gene lost 4 bases and the J gene lost 1 base, with 14 bases spanning the gap. The chain's CDR3 is CASSYLRDASNQPQHF. As DNA, the CDR3 is TGTGCCAGCAGCTATCTCCGGGACGCGAGCAATCAGCCCCAGCATTTT.

J is TRBJ2-3 and V is TRBV11-2, with 7 positions matching TRBD2. CDR3 length equals 15 residues. Germline assignment: CDR1 SGHAT and CDR2 FQNNGV. With 5 bases clipped from V and 6 bases from J, the junction kept 11 bases outside the gene matches. Here the CDR3 reads CASSQAGLQSDTQYF. The CDR3 bases are TGTGCCAGCAGCCAAGCGGGACTCCAAAGCGATACGCAGTATTTT.

This clonotype turned up a few times. This chain uses TRBV25-1 with TRBJ2-1, with TRBD2 matching 9 bases. Germline V gives CDR1 MGHDK, CDR2 SYGVNS. With V trimmed by 8 bases and J by 0 bases, 5 bases remained unmatched. This CDR3 has 15 amino acids. The CDR3 sequence: CASVTSGLSYNEQFF. The CDR3 nucleotides read TGTGCCAGCGTCACTAGCGGGCTCTCCTACAATGAGCAGTTCTTC.